This T cell receptor beta chain was retrieved from a study of post-analysis software for immune sequencing data. V was cut by 7 bases and J by 7 bases, with 7 bases left in between. CDR1 SQVTM and CDR2 ANQGSEA come from the germline V gene. This CDR3 spans 9 amino acids. A word on this clonotype: Antigen: not known.

Each TCR beta cDNA library carried unique molecular identifiers. The authors obtained 500,000 or so cDNA molecules from around 0.96 to 9.9 million T cells. TCRdb fed the PCR reads into MiXCR, producing one record per CDR3 protein. The sample lists around 710,000 distinct CDR3 sequences, 46% occurring once. Points from the study as a whole: TRBV segments more frequent in patients than in controls numbered five and included TRBV5-6, TRBV5-1 and TRBV20-1. Compared against controls, patients with multiple sclerosis displayed significantly lower normalized Chao1 diversity.

The V call is TRBV29-1, the J call TRBJ1-2, with unresolved D. The TCR sequence derives from a girl aged 5 to 17 with multiple sclerosis. Input material: blood. The CDR3 DNA follows: TGCAGCGACCTTGGTGGCTACACCTTC. Translated, it gives CSDLGGYTF.